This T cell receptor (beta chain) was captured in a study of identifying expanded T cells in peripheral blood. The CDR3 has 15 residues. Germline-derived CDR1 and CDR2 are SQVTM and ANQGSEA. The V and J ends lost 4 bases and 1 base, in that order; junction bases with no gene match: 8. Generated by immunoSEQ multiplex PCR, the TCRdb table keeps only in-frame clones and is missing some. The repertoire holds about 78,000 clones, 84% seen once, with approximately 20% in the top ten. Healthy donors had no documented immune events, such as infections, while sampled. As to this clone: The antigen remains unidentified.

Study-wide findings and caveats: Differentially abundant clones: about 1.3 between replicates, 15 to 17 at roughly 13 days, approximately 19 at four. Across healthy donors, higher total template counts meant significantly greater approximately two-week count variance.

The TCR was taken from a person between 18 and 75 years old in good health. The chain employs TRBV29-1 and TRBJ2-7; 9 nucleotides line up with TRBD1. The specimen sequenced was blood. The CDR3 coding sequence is TGCAGCGTTGTGGGAGGAGGGACAGGGTCCTACGAGCAGTACTTC. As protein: CSVVGGGTGSYEQYF.